This T cell receptor (beta chain) derives from a study of graft-versus-host responses after intestinal transplantation. About the study: Anti-thymocyte globulin induction was given to all recipients, followed by tacrolimus and steroids for about 3 years.

Deletions cut 4 bases from V and 0 bases from J, with 10 bases between. The CDR3 is 15 residues long. The germline V gene has CDR1 LNHDA and CDR2 SQIVND (reference sequence). As regards this clone: Antigen: not known.

Only in-frame clones appear in the TCRdb table, and some are missing; sequencing was by immunoSEQ multiplex PCR. The table includes approximately 80,000 clones, roughly nine tenths detected once. V is TRBV19 and J is TRBJ1-5; D call uncertain. The TCR comes from a human donor who received an intestinal transplant. The sequences come from unstimulated CD4+ T cells sorted from spleen or lymph node cells, collected before intestinal transplant. CDR3 DNA sequence: TGTGCCAGTAGTACTGACAAGTATAGCAATCAGCCCCAGCATTTT. It translates to CASSTDKYSNQPQHF.